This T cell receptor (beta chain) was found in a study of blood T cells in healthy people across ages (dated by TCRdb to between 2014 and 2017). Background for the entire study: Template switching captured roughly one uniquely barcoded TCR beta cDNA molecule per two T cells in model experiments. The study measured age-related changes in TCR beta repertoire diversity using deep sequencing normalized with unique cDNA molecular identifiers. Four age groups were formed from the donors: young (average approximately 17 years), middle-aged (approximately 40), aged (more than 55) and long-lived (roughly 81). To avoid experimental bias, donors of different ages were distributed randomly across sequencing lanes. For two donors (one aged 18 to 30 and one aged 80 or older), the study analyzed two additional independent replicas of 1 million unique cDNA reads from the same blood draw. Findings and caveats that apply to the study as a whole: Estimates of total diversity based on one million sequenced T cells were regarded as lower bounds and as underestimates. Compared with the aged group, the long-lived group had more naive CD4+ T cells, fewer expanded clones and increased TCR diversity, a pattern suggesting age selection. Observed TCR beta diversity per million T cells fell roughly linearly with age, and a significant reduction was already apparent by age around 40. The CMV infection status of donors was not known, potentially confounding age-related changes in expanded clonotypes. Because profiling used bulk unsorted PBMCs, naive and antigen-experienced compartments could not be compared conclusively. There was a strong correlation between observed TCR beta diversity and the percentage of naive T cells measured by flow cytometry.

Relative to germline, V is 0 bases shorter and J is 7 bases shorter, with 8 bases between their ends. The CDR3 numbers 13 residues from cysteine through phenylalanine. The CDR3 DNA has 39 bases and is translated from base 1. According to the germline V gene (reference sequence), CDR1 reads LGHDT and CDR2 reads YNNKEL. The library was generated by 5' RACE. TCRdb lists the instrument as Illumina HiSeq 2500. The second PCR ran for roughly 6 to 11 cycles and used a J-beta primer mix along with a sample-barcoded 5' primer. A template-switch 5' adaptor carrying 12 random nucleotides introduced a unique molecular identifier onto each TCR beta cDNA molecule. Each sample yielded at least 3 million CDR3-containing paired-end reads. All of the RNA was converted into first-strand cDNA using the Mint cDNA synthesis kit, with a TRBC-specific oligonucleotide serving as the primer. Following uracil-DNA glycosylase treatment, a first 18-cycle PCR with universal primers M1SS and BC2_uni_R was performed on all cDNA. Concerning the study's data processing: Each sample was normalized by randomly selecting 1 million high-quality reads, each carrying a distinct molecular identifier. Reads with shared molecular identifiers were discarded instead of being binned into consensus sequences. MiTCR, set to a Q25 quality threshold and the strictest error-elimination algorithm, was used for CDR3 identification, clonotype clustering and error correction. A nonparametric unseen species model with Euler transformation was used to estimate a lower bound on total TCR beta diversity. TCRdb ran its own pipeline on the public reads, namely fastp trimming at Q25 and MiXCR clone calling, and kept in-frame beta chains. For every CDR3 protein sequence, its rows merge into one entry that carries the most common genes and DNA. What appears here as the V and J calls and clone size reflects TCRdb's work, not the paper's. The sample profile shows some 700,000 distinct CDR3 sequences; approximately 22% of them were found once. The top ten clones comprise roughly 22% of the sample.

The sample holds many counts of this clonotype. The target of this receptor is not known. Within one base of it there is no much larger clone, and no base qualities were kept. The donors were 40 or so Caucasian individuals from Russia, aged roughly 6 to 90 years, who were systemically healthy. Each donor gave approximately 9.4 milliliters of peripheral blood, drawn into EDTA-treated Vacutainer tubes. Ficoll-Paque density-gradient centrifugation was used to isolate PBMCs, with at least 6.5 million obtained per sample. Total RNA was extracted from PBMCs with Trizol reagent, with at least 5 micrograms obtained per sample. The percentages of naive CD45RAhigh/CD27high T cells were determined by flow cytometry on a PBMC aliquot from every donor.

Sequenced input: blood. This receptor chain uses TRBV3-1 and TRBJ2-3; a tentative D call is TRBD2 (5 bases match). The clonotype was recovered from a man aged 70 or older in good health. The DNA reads TGTGCCAGCAGCCAAGAGGGGAGACATACGCAGTATTTT. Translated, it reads CASSQEGRHTQYF.